This entry describes one TCR beta chain. Its matching antigen is unknown. The CDR3 end is not reached by the read, which stops 3 residues before it; the germline J gene fills it in. This entry is derived from a study of Tregs in tolerant kidney transplant recipients. Profiled with immunoSEQ multiplex PCR; TCRdb holds only in-frame clones, not every one. The sample's table shows 25,000 to 35,000 clones. The V gene's germline CDR1 is SGHDN and CDR2 FVKESK. The CDR3 loop spans 19 amino acids. J gave up 0 bases and V 5 bases, and 17 bases lay outside the gene matches. The study, taken as a whole, reports: The small number of patients limits these findings pending further validation.

This sequence originates from a human donor who received a combined kidney and bone marrow transplant. The chain joins TRBV14 to TRBJ2-7; TRBD2 agrees at 9 bases. Sequenced here: CD8+ T cells from blood, sampled before the transplant. The CDR3 bases that were read are TGTGCCAGCAGCTACCGAGCGGGGGGTCAATCTGGCGCCTCCTACGAG. Its translation is CASSYRAGGQSGASYE. The entire CDR3 protein reads CASSYRAGGQSGASYEQYF.